The rows below give T cell receptor beta chains drawn from one sample of a study of T cell repertoires in cytomegalovirus infection. TCRdb re-derived calls from the reads in MiXCR, one entry per CDR3 protein. This sample has some 200,000 distinct CDR3 sequences, with around two fifths found just once. Antigens of these TCRs are unknown. Sequencing was performed on CD8+ T cells from cultured PBMCs, taken from culture after CMV antigen stimulation. Source of these receptors: a human donor in good health (CMV status not recorded). Some clones in this sample may be carry-over from other donors' samples. The CDR3 runs from the conserved cysteine through the conserved F or W. Fields, in order: CDR3 DNA, CDR3 protein, J gene, clone size, V gene, D gene, CDR3 length. A D gene is named only where the DNA matches it firmly. Clone size is stated in some rows and not others, as once, few, many or a class when expanded.

cdr3_nt: TGTGCCAGCAGTCCAGGGTCCGAGCCTTTCTTT; cdr3_aa: CASSPGSEPFF; j_call: TRBJ1-1; clone_size: .; v_call: TRBV6-6; d_call: .; cdr3_length: 11
cdr3_nt: TGTGCCAGCAGCTTAGAGGGGGCGGAGACCCAGTACTTC; cdr3_aa: CASSLEGAETQYF; j_call: TRBJ2-5; clone_size: .; v_call: TRBV7-9; d_call: TRBD1; cdr3_length: 13
cdr3_nt: TGTGCCAGCAGTTTATTCGGAACCGGGACAGGGAATGAAAAACTGTTTTTT; cdr3_aa: CASSLFGTGTGNEKLFF; j_call: TRBJ1-4; clone_size: .; v_call: TRBV27; d_call: TRBD1; cdr3_length: 17
cdr3_nt: TGTGCCAGCAGTTATACCGCCTTAGCGGGAGGGATTTACGAGCAGTACTTC; cdr3_aa: CASSYTALAGGIYEQYF; j_call: TRBJ2-7; clone_size: .; v_call: TRBV6-8; d_call: TRBD2; cdr3_length: 17
cdr3_nt: TGTGCCAGCACCCTAGGCAGGGAACCGAGCACTGAAGCTTTCTTT; cdr3_aa: CASTLGREPSTEAFF; j_call: TRBJ1-1; clone_size: few; v_call: TRBV7-9; d_call: .; cdr3_length: 15
cdr3_nt: TGCAGTGCTAGAGATTCAGGGGGCCTATCCTACAATGAGCAGTTCTTC; cdr3_aa: CSARDSGGLSYNEQFF; j_call: TRBJ2-1; clone_size: .; v_call: TRBV20-1; d_call: TRBD1; cdr3_length: 16
cdr3_nt: TGTGCCAGCAGCCATACAGGCAATGAGCAGTTCTTC; cdr3_aa: CASSHTGNEQFF; j_call: TRBJ2-1; clone_size: few; v_call: TRBV11-3; d_call: .; cdr3_length: 12
cdr3_nt: TGTGCCAGCAGGCGACCGAGGGACTTCCCCTACAATGAGCAGTTCTTC; cdr3_aa: CASRRPRDFPYNEQFF; j_call: TRBJ2-1; clone_size: few; v_call: TRBV28; d_call: .; cdr3_length: 16
cdr3_nt: TGCAGTGCTAGAGTTGTGGGCGGATACCAGGTGGAGACCCAGTACTTC; cdr3_aa: CSARVVGGYQVETQYF; j_call: TRBJ2-5; clone_size: .; v_call: TRBV20-1; d_call: .; cdr3_length: 16
cdr3_nt: TGTGCCAGTAGTTGGGGCGACGGCTACACCTTC; cdr3_aa: CASSWGDGYTF; j_call: TRBJ1-2; clone_size: .; v_call: TRBV6-6; d_call: .; cdr3_length: 11
cdr3_nt: TGTGCCAGCAGCCTCGGATTGACTAGCTTTAGCTCCTACGAGCAGTACTTC; cdr3_aa: CASSLGLTSFSSYEQYF; j_call: TRBJ2-7; clone_size: once; v_call: TRBV7-2; d_call: TRBD2; cdr3_length: 17
cdr3_nt: TGTGCCATCACAGGGGGCGGCAATCAGCCCCAGCATTTT; cdr3_aa: CAITGGGNQPQHF; j_call: TRBJ1-5; clone_size: few; v_call: TRBV27; d_call: TRBD1; cdr3_length: 13